This T cell receptor beta chain was captured in a study of human T cells and chemical hapten exposure (dated by TCRdb to 2020 to 2022). For the wider study: For sensitization, 2% DPC in acetone was applied to a 2 cm by 2 cm area of upper inner arm skin. Throughout the roughly 24-week study period, patients were also given weekly therapeutic DPC doses on the scalp. Patch testing on the upper back used Finn chambers containing 0.01% DPC, with scoring done after 6 days according to International Contact Dermatitis Research Group standards. Most of the patients in the cohort were female, and the cohort covered alopecia areata with under or over 50% scalp involvement, alopecia totalis and alopecia universalis. Libraries were combined into a pool for sequencing, and differences in TCR yield between samples came mainly from small differences in library volumes within the pool. In alopecia patients, the study followed how the peripheral blood TCR repertoire changed in vivo over primary and secondary sensitization to diphenylcyclopropenone (DPC), a hapten. Patient blood was sampled pre-sensitization (week 0) and at 2, 6 and about 24 weeks after DPC sensitization. Blood for TCR sequencing was provided by twenty-nine alopecia patients at one to four time points (pre-sensitization, 2, 6 and 24 weeks).

The intended sense of this specimen's time point label: patch test 1, 2 weeks after DPC sensitization. This sample's treatment or condition label indicates: therapeutic diphenylcyclopropenone sensitization with weekly scalp DPC. At every patch-test visit, the blood draw took place before the patch test was put on. To be eligible, patients had to be aged 18 to 70, diagnosed with alopecia and judged suitable for DPC therapy, while pregnant patients were excluded. Unfractionated whole blood was collected in Tempus Blood RNA tubes, and total RNA was extracted from that blood. The investigation overall reported the following: Significantly more large CDR3 similarity clusters were formed by expanded TCRs than by pre-sensitization or healthy control sets, consistent with antigen-driven responses. DPC sensitization did not change the number of TCRs with a frequency above 1 in 1000, and there was no evidence of changes in global repertoire structure. Alopecia, a presumed autoimmune disease, was present in all patients, so the immune response of the patients might differ from that of healthy individuals. After repeated subsampling, the strength of the expansion versus patch-test correlation and the threshold at which it became significant changed. The number of PT1 expanded TCRs positively correlated with patch test score, significant at thresholds 8, 16 and 32 but not 4.

The CDR3 sequence holds 13 residues, the cysteine and phenylalanine included. The sequence is cut down to CDR3 DNA, 39 bases in frame from base 1. The trim is 3 bases for V and 7 bases for J, with a gap of 10 bases between the germline ends. Reading the germline V gene gives CDR1 SGHTA and CDR2 FQGNSA. Note on this clonotype: Its antigen is unknown. No qualities accompany the bases; no much larger clone lies one base away.

Library creation used RACE. Sequencing instrument: NextSeq 500. During library preparation, unique molecular identifiers were attached to individual cDNA molecules so that TCRs could be counted quantitatively and reproducibly. For every blood RNA sample, sequencing covered both the TCR alpha and TCR beta chains. In the paper's pipeline: The median number of TCRs per sample was approximately 96,000, ranging from about 20,000 to 700,000. The Decombinator software suite was used to annotate the V, J and CDR3 of the TCR reads. For the PS versus PT1 abundance plots, all samples were subsampled to the same number of TCRs (28,000). TCRs were defined as expanded if absent before sensitization and observed at least eight times at the 2-week time point. TCRdb reprocessing: public reads trimmed at Q25 with fastp, clones called with MiXCR, in-frame beta chains kept. Every entry covers one CDR3 protein and lists the most common genes and DNA from its rows. V and J calls and clone size were set by TCRdb, not the authors. This sample holds around 69,000 distinct CDR3 sequences; about 9.4% were observed only once. Together, the top ten hold around 3.3% of the sample.

The chain joins TRBV7-2 to TRBJ1-5; the D gene is unclear. The material sequenced was whole blood, taken in connection with sensitization to the hapten diphenylcyclopropenone (DPC). This clonotype originated in a middle-aged woman with alopecia areata. Some clones in this sample may be carry-over from other donors' samples. The CDR3 is CASSFASRQPQHF. The nucleotide sequence reads TGTGCCAGCAGCTTTGCTTCTCGGCAGCCCCAGCATTTT.